One T cell receptor beta chain is described in this entry. The antigen is undetermined. Treatment reported: oral pan-JAK inhibitor, 5-10 mg twice daily. The data originate from a study of CD8+ T cells in alopecia areata. At the level of the study: Each of the treated patients was given oral tofacitinib, 5 to 10 mg twice daily, for moderate-to-severe alopecia areata.

Unmatched junction bases numbered 7, after V lost 6 bases and J lost 0 bases. This CDR3 is 16 amino acids long. Germline values: CDR1 SGHNT, CDR2 YYREEE (reference sequence). Sequencing relied on a cDNA template that was reverse transcribed from extracted RNA. Produced via immunoSEQ multiplex PCR; TCRdb's table is partial and in-frame only. The repertoire holds about 140,000 clones, with 82% as singletons. Study findings and constraints: Scalp lesions, especially in alopecia totalis/universalis, had higher clonality than normal scalp.

This material consisted of CD8+ T cells sorted from blood, taken at week 4, from a patient treated with tofacitinib. The sequence derives from a human donor with alopecia areata. The chain links TRBV5-4 to TRBJ2-2, with 8 bases matching TRBD2. The CDR3 nucleotides read TGTGCCAGCAACATCCTCGGGGGGGCGAACACCGGGGAGCTGTTTTTT. It yields the protein CASNILGGANTGELFF.